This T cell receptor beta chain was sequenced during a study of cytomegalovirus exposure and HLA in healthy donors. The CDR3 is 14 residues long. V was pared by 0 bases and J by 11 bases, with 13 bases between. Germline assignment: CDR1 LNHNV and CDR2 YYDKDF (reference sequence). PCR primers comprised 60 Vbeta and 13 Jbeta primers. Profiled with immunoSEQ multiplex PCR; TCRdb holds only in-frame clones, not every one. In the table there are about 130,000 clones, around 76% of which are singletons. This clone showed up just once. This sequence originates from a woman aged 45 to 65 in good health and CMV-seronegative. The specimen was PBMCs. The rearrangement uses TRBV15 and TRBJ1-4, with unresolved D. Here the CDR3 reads CATSRDDGLEKLFF. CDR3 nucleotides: TGTGCCACCAGCAGAGATGACGGGTTAGAGAAACTGTTTTTT.